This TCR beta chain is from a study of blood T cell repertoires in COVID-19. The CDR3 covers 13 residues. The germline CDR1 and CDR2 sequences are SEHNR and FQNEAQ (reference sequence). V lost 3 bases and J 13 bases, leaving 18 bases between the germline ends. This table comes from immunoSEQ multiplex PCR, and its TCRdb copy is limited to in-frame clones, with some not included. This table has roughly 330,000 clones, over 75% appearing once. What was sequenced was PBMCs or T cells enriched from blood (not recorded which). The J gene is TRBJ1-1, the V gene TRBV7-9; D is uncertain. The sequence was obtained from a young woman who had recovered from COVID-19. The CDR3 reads CASSLEGLAKDFF. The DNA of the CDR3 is TGTGCCAGCAGCTTGGAAGGGTTAGCGAAGGATTTCTTT.